The text below deals with one TCR beta chain. Original analysis: Quantification of nucleated cells was approximated via reference gene primer amplification. Libraries were prepared by immunoSEQ multiplex PCR; TCRdb keeps only in-frame clonotypes and omits some of them. V, J and clone size were drawn from that table, and D and trimming were deduced from the DNA. This sample has 400,000 to 550,000 clones, with 87% found just once. Looked up from germline, CDR1 is MRHNA and CDR2 is SNTAGT. CDR3 length: 13 amino acids. V shed 11 bases, J shed 4 bases, and the junction held 9 bases outside the gene matches. The sample comes from a study of blood T cell repertoires in COVID-19.

This TCR came from a woman aged 18 to 35 with acute COVID-19. This chain uses TRBV6-4 with TRBJ2-7; 9 bases agree with TRBD1. Material for sequencing was PBMCs or T cells enriched from blood (not recorded which). CDR3 sequence (DNA): TGTGCCGGCGCCGACAGGGGGGTTTACGAGCAGTACTTC. Amino acid sequence: CAGADRGVYEQYF.